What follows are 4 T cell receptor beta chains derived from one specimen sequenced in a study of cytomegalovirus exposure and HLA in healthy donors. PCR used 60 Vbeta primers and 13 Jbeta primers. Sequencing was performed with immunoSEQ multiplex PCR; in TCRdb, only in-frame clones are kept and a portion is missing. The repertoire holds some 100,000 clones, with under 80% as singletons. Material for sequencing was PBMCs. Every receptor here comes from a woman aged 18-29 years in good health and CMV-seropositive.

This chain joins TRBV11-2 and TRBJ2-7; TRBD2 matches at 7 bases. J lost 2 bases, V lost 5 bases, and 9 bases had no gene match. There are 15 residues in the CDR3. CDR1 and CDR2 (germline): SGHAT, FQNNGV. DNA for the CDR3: TGTGCCAGCAGCCGTGGGGGTGGGGGGGCCTACGAGCAGTACTTC. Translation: CASSRGGGGAYEQYF.

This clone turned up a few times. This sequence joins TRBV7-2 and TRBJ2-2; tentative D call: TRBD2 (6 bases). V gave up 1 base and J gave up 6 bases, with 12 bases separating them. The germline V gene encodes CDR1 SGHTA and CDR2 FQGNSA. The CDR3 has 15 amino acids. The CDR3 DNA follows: TGTGCCAGCAGCTTAGAAATTGGGAGGCCCGGGGAGCTGTTTTTT. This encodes CASSLEIGRPGELFF.

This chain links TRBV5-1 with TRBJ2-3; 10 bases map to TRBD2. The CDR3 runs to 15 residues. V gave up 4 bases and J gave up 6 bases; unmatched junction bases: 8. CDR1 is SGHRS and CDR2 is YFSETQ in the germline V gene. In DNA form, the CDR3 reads TGCGCCAGCAGCCCCCTAGCGGGAGTACCCGATACGCAGTATTTT. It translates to CASSPLAGVPDTQYF.

The DNA of the CDR3 is TGTGCCAGCAGTCCGGGACTAGCGGGACTCAATGAGCAGTTCTTC. As protein: CASSPGLAGLNEQFF. The chain uses TRBV28 and TRBJ2-1, with 13 bases fitting TRBD2. V dropped 5 bases and J dropped 6; count of bases not matched to a gene: 4. This CDR3 contains 15 residues. Germline V gives CDR1 MDHEN, CDR2 SYDVKM.